A single sample is the source of the 19 T cell receptor beta chains below, sequenced in a study of T cells in localized non-small cell lung cancer. Repertoires were generated with immunoSEQ multiplex PCR, while TCRdb's copy carries only in-frame clones and drops some. The sample contains under 40,000 clones, just over 85% of which appear only once. The source was peripheral blood, collected before any cancer treatment. These TCRs come from a male donor aged 60 or over with stage III lung adenocarcinoma.

V gene TRBV7-6 combines with J gene TRBJ1-4, with TRBD1 matching 10 bases. J was trimmed by 2 bases and V by 5 bases; bases with no gene match: 8. Germline V gene sequence: CDR1 SGHVS, CDR2 FNYEAQ. The CDR3 runs to 17 residues. The CDR3 loop is CASSLGTGVRTNEKLFF. The DNA for the CDR3 is TGTGCCAGCAGCCTAGGGACAGGGGTGAGGACTAATGAAAAACTGTTTTTT. Full variable domain (remainder filled in from reference TRBV7-6 and TRBJ1-4): GAGVSQSPRYKVTKRGQDVALRCDPISGHVSLYWYRQALGQGPEFLTYFNYEAQQDKSGLPNDRFSAERPEGSISTLTIQRTEQRDSAMYRCASSLGTGVRTNEKLFFGSGTQLSVL.

This clone was seen more than once but under ten times. The V and J genes are TRBV4-2 and TRBJ2-7; the D gene is possibly TRBD1 (6 bases). This CDR3 spans 14 amino acids. V lost 4 bases and J lost 4, with 14 bases in between. Germline CDR1 and CDR2: LGHNA and YNFKEQ. For the CDR3, the DNA is TGTGCCAGCAGCCCAGACGTGGGGGCATACGAGCAGTACTTC. Amino acids: CASSPDVGAYEQYF.

This chain joins TRBV7-9 and TRBJ1-1, with D possibly matching TRBD1 (5 bases). The V end lost 2 bases, the J end lost 5 bases, and 15 bases lay between the germline ends. Germline loops: CDR1 SEHNR, CDR2 FQNEAQ (reference sequence). The CDR3 runs 15 residues. The CDR3 DNA reads TGTGCCAGCAGCTTACCAGGGAGAATAGTAACTGAAGCTTTCTTT. Encoded protein: CASSLPGRIVTEAFF. Filled out from reference TRBV7-9 and TRBJ1-1, the complete variable domain reads DTGVSQNPRHKITKRGQNVTFRCDPISEHNRLYWYRQTLGQGPEFLTYFQNEAQLEKSRLLSDRFSAERPKGSFSTLEIQRTEQGDSAMYLCASSLPGRIVTEAFFGQGTRLTVV.

This chain joins TRBV5-6 and TRBJ2-5; 11 bases align to TRBD2. Germline V gene sequence: CDR1 SGHDT, CDR2 YYEEEE. Trimming cost V 4 bases and J 4 bases; bases outside gene matches: 3. This CDR3 contains 14 residues. Here the CDR3 reads CASSTSGRGETQYF. The CDR3 DNA reads as TGTGCCAGCAGCACTAGCGGGAGAGGAGAGACCCAGTACTTC.

This clone was counted only a few times. The V call is TRBV18, the J call TRBJ1-5, with TRBD1 as a possible D gene (6 bases). This CDR3 spans 14 amino acids. V gave up 5 bases and J gave up 6 bases, with 14 bases separating them. Germline loops: CDR1 KGHSH, CDR2 LQKENI. The CDR3 is CASSTTGQGQPQHF. In DNA form, the CDR3 reads TGTGCCAGCTCAACCACAGGGCAGGGTCAGCCCCAGCATTTT.

This chain connects TRBV11-2 to TRBJ2-5; 11 bases line up with TRBD2. The germline gives CDR1 SGHAT, CDR2 FQNNGV. The ends lost 5 bases at V and 5 bases at J; junction bases unmatched: 10. The CDR3 spans 16 residues. The DNA of the CDR3 is TGTGCCAGCAGCCCGCAACTAGCGGGGGCGGGGGAGACCCAGTACTTC. This translates into CASSPQLAGAGETQYF.

The genes are TRBV14 and TRBJ2-7; the D gene is possibly TRBD1 (6 bases). CDR1 and CDR2 from the germline V gene are SGHDN and FVKESK. The CDR3 totals 13 residues. With 4 bases removed from V and 5 bases from J, the gap between germline ends came to 12 bases. CDR3 in amino acids: CASSPDRPHEQYF. DNA for the CDR3: TGTGCCAGCAGCCCCGACAGGCCCCACGAGCAGTACTTC.

V gene TRBV9 combines with J gene TRBJ2-3; possible D gene TRBD1, 6 bases. V was clipped by 4 bases and J by 3 bases, with 15 bases between them. Germline V gives CDR1 SGDLS, CDR2 YYNGEE. The CDR3 is 15 amino acids. The CDR3 region is CASSTRGSKTDTQYF. DNA for the CDR3: TGTGCCAGCAGCACCAGGGGATCGAAGACAGATACGCAGTATTTT.

The chain recombines TRBV5-1 with TRBJ2-7; 9 positions agree with TRBD1. J gave up 7 bases and V 2 bases, and 4 bases lay outside the gene matches. The CDR3 has 13 residues. Germline CDR1 SGHRS, CDR2 YFSETQ. The CDR3 reads CASSLNRGREQYF. CDR3 coding DNA: TGCGCCAGCAGCTTAAACAGGGGGCGAGAGCAGTACTTC. The full variable domain, rest sourced from reference TRBV5-1 and TRBJ2-7, is KAGVTQTPRYLIKTRGQQVTLSCSPISGHRSVSWYQQTPGQGLQFLFEYFSETQRNKGNFPGRFSGRQFSNSRSEMNVSTLELGDSALYLCASSLNRGREQYFGPGTRLTVT.

The chain links TRBV19 to TRBJ1-3; D is unclear. Germline V gene sequence: CDR1 LNHDA, CDR2 SQIVND (reference sequence). Trimming pared 6 bases from V and 3 bases from J, leaving 3 bases between. The CDR3 is 11 residues long. DNA of the CDR3: TGTGCCAGTAGGCGTGGAAACACCATATATTTT. Protein product: CASRRGNTIYF.

This sequence joins TRBV5-1 and TRBJ2-5, with 8 bases matching TRBD2. Germline trimming cut 0 bases from V and 4 bases from J; bases unmatched to any gene: 17. Germline V gene sequence: CDR1 SGHRS, CDR2 YFSETQ. The CDR3 is 19 residues long. CDR3 sequence: CASSLGRVFGGGKGETQYF. The DNA for the CDR3 is TGCGCCAGCAGCTTGGGTCGGGTTTTCGGCGGGGGGAAGGGAGAGACCCAGTACTTC.

The chain uses TRBV6-1 and TRBJ2-7; D is undetermined. Trimming left V 4 bases short and J 2 bases short, with 9 bases between. This CDR3 is built from 13 residues. Germline values: CDR1 MNHNS, CDR2 SASEGT. CDR3 protein: CASSAALTYEQYF. CDR3 in DNA: TGTGCCAGCAGTGCTGCATTAACCTACGAGCAGTACTTC.

This clone has only one observation. This chain links TRBV19 with TRBJ2-1; tentative D call: TRBD2 (5 bases). Looked up from germline, CDR1 is LNHDA and CDR2 is SQIVND (reference sequence). This CDR3 is 15 amino acids long. Trimming stripped 3 bases from V and 4 bases from J, with 13 bases between. This chain's CDR3 is CASSIGLGNYNEQFF. The CDR3 nucleotides are TGTGCCAGTAGTATCGGACTGGGAAATTACAATGAGCAGTTCTTC.

As concerns this clone: A read error may account for a junction end that differs from germline. This chain uses TRBV29-1 with TRBJ1-2, with D hard to call. The CDR3 has 13 residues. The germline V gene encodes CDR1 SQVTM and CDR2 ANQGSEA. CDR3 region: CSVGTLAAYGHTF. The CDR3 DNA sequence: TGCAGCGTTGGGACTCTCGCCGCTTATGGCCACACCTTC.

This rearrangement joins TRBV9 to TRBJ2-3, with TRBD1 matching over 7 bases. The CDR3 length is 16 residues. Per the germline V gene, CDR1 is SGDLS and CDR2 is YYNGEE. Losses at the gene ends were 2 bases for V and 1 base for J; bases not matched to a gene: 7. This chain's CDR3 is CASSVLSRGRTDTQYF. The CDR3 region has the DNA TGTGCCAGCAGCGTTCTTTCAAGGGGGCGCACAGATACGCAGTATTTT.

The chain joins TRBV25-1 to TRBJ2-2; D perhaps matches TRBD1 (5 bases). V was cut by 7 bases and J by 8 bases, with 14 bases left in between. CDR1 is MGHDK and CDR2 is SYGVNS in the germline V gene. CDR3 length: 13 residues. CDR3 in amino acids: CASTRGAGGELFF. The CDR3 DNA sequence: TGTGCCAGCACCCGTGGGGCCGGAGGGGAGCTGTTTTTT.

The gene calls are TRBV7-2 and TRBJ1-5; 8 bases are a match to TRBD1. CDR3 length: 15 residues. Germline assignment: CDR1 SGHTA and CDR2 FQGNSA. The junction had 7 bases not matched to a gene; V was cut back by 6 bases and J by 3 bases. The DNA for the CDR3 is TGTGCCAGCAGATATTGGGACAGGAACAATCAGCCCCAGCATTTT. It translates to CASRYWDRNNQPQHF. Based on the CDR3 plus reference TRBV7-2 and TRBJ1-5, the full variable domain is GAGVSQSPSNKVTEKGKDVELRCDPISGHTALYWYRQSLGQGLEFLIYFQGNSAPDKSGLPSDRFSAERTGGSVSTLTIQRTQQEDSAVYLCASRYWDRNNQPQHFGDGTRLSIL.

The J gene is TRBJ2-5, the V gene TRBV5-1, with D uncertain. Germline lookup yields CDR1 SGHRS and CDR2 YFSETQ. There are 16 residues in the CDR3. Between the trimmed V and J ends, which lost 2 bases and 1 base, there was a span of 15 bases. CDR3 bases: TGCGCCAGCAGCTTATTTCTGGGCGGCAGCCAAGAGACCCAGTACTTC. Translation: CASSLFLGGSQETQYF.

The chain joins TRBV6-1 to TRBJ1-2; TRBD1 agrees at 9 bases. The germline V gene encodes CDR1 MNHNS and CDR2 SASEGT. The J segment lost 8 bases and the V segment lost 11 bases, leaving 15 bases of the junction unmatched. The CDR3 is made up of 14 amino acids. CDR3 bases: TGTGCCGTCAGGGGGACAGGGCTGTTGAAGGGCTACACCTTC. Translation: CAVRGTGLLKGYTF.